A selection of T cell receptor beta chains follows, all from one sample in a study of blood T cell repertoires in COVID-19. The assay was immunoSEQ multiplex PCR, and TCRdb's table has in-frame clones only and misses some. Among around 500,000 clones, approximately 86% were seen once, and the ten largest hold around 7.9%. The specimen was PBMCs or T cells enriched from blood (not recorded which). Receptor source: a woman aged 55-69 years who had recovered from COVID-19. CDR3s include the opening cysteine and the closing phenylalanine or tryptophan. D genes are given only for firm matches. The listing skips clone size in some rows; elsewhere it reads once, few, many or a size class.

TRBJ1-2	TRBD1	TRBV6-5	once	TGTGCCAGCAGTTTCAACGACAGGGGTGGCTACACCTTC	CASSFNDRGGYTF
TRBJ2-5	NA	TRBV5-1	NA	TGCGCCAGCAGCTTGGGTTACAGGGAAGAGACCCAGTACTTC	CASSLGYREETQYF
TRBJ1-2	NA	TRBV4-1	few	TGCGCCAGCAGCCTAGCTCCGACCGGGGACTATGGCTACACCTTC	CASSLAPTGDYGYTF
TRBJ2-5	NA	TRBV18	NA	TGTGCCAGCTCACCACAGGGGTTAGAGACCCAGTACTTC	CASSPQGLETQYF
TRBJ2-1	NA	TRBV5-1	NA	TGCGCCAGCAGCTTCACCCCGGGGTATGAGCAGTTCTTC	CASSFTPGYEQFF
TRBJ1-2	TRBD1	TRBV5-1	NA	TGCGCCAGCAGCGATACAGGGGGGTACTATGGCTACACCTTC	CASSDTGGYYGYTF
TRBJ1-2	NA	TRBV6-5	NA	TGTGCCAGCAGCCCCCGGGGGGCAGGGTTGGGCTACACCTTC	CASSPRGAGLGYTF
TRBJ2-7	NA	TRBV4-2	NA	TGTGCCAGCAGCCAAGGGGGCCGCTCCCCCGAGCAGTACTTC	CASSQGGRSPEQYF
TRBJ2-1	TRBD2	TRBV6-5	NA	TGTGCCAGCAGCCCACTAGCGGGGGGGCATGAGCAGTTCTTC	CASSPLAGGHEQFF
TRBJ2-5	TRBD1	TRBV6-5	NA	TGTGCCAGCAGACTGCCGGCAGGGGGCCGAGAGACCCAGTACTTC	CASRLPAGGRETQYF
TRBJ1-1	TRBD1	TRBV7-2	NA	TGTGCCAGCAGCTTACGAAACTCGGGACAGGGGAAAGAAGCTTTCTTT	CASSLRNSGQGKEAFF
TRBJ2-1	TRBD2	TRBV14	NA	TGTGCCAGCAGCCAGACTAGCGTCGCCTACAATGAGCAGTTCTTC	CASSQTSVAYNEQFF
TRBJ1-1	NA	TRBV6-5	NA	TGTGCCAGCAGACAATCGGGGGGCACTGAAGCTTTCTTT	CASRQSGGTEAFF
TRBJ1-5	TRBD1	TRBV2	NA	TGTGCCAGCAGTGATCCTGGACAGGGGAATCAGCCCCAGCATTTT	CASSDPGQGNQPQHF
TRBJ2-1	NA	TRBV5-1	NA	TGCGCCAGCAGCGTATACAATGAGCAGTTCTTC	CASSVYNEQFF
TRBJ2-1	TRBD1	TRBV24-1	few	TGTGCCACCAGCCGGGACAGTTCCTACAATGAGCAGTTCTTC	CATSRDSSYNEQFF
TRBJ2-7	NA	TRBV9	NA	TGTGCCAGCAGCGTAGCTACAGCCAATGTCTACGAGCAGTACTTC	CASSVATANVYEQYF
TRBJ2-7	NA	TRBV2	few	TGTGCCAGCAGGGTGACAGCCTTTTCCTACGAGCAGTACTTC	CASRVTAFSYEQYF
TRBJ2-3	TRBD1	TRBV2	NA	TGTGCCAGCAGTGAACGGGACAGGGCCTACACAGATACGCAGTATTTT	CASSERDRAYTDTQYF
TRBJ1-2	TRBD1	TRBV30	NA	TGTGCCTGGAGTGTTACCCGGGACAGTTGGGGCTACACCTTC	CAWSVTRDSWGYTF